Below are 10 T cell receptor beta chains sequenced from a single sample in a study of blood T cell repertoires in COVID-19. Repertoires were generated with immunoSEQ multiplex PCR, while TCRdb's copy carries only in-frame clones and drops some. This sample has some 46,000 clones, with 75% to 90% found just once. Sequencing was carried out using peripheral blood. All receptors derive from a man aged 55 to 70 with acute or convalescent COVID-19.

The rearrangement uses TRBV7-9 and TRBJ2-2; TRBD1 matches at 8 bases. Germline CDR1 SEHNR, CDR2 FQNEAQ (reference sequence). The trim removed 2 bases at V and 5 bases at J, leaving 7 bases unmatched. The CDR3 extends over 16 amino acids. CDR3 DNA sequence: TGTGCCAGCAGCTTAAGGACAGGGATGGGTACCGGGGAGCTGTTTTTT. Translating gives CASSLRTGMGTGELFF.

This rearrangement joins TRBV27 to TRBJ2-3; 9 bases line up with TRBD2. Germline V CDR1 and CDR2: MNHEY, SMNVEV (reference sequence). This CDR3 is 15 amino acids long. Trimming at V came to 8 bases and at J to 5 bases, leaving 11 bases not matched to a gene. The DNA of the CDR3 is TGTGCCAGCGGCGATGCGGGAGGGCCCGTAGATACGCAGTATTTT. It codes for CASGDAGGPVDTQYF.

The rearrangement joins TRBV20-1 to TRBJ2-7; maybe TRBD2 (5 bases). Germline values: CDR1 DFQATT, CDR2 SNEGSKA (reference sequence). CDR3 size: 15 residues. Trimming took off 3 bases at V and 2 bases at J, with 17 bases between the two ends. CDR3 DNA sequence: TGCAGTGCTAGTTTTGCGGGTTTTAGGCCCTACGAGCAGTACTTC. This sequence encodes CSASFAGFRPYEQYF.

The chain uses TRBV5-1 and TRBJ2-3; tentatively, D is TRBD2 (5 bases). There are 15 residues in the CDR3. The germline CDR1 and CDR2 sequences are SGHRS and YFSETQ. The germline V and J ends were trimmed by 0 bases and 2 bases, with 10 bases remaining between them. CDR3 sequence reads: CASSLVARLTDTQYF. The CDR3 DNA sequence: TGCGCCAGCAGCTTGGTAGCGCGGCTCACAGATACGCAGTATTTT.

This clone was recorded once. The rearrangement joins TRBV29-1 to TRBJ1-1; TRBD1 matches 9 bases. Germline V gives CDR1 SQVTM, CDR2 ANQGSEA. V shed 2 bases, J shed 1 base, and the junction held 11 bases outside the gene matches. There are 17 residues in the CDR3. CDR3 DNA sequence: TGCAGCGTTGAACCCCTATTTACAGGGGGCCCGAACACTGAAGCTTTCTTT. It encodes CSVEPLFTGGPNTEAFF.

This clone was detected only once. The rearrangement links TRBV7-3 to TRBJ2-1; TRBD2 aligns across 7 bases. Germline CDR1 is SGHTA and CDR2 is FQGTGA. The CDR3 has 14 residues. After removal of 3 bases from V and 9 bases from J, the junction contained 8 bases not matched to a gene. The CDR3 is CASSLGTSASEQFF. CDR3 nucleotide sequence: TGTGCCAGCAGCTTGGGAACTAGCGCGAGTGAGCAGTTCTTC.

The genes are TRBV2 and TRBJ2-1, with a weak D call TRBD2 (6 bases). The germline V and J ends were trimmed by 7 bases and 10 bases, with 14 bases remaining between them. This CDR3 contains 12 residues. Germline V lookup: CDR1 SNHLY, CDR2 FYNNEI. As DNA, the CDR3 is TGTGCCAGCACGGGTAGCGGCTTAGAGCAGTTCTTC. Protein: CASTGSGLEQFF.

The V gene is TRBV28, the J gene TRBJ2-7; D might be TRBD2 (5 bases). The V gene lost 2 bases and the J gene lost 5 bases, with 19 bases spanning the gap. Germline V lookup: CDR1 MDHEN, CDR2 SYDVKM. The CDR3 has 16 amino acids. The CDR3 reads CASSLPITSPGDEQYF. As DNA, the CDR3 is TGTGCCAGCAGTTTACCAATCACTAGTCCGGGCGACGAGCAGTACTTC. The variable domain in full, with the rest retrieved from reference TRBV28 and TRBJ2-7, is DVKVTQSSRYLVKRTGEKVFLECVQDMDHENMFWYRQDPGLGLRLIYFSYDVKMKEKGDIPEGYSVSREKKERFSLILESASTNQTSMYLCASSLPITSPGDEQYFGPGTRLTVT.

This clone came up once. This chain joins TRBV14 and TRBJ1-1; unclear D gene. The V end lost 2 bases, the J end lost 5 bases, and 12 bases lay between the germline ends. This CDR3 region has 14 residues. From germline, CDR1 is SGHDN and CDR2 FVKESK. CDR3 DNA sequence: TGTGCCAGCAGCCAACTGGGTCAGCGAACTGAAGCTTTCTTT. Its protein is CASSQLGQRTEAFF.

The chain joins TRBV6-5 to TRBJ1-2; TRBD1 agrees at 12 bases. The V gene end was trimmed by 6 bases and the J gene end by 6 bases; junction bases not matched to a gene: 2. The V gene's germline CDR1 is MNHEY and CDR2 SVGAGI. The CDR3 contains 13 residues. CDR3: CASSWDRGHGYTF. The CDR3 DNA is TGTGCCAGCAGCTGGGACAGGGGGCATGGCTACACCTTC.